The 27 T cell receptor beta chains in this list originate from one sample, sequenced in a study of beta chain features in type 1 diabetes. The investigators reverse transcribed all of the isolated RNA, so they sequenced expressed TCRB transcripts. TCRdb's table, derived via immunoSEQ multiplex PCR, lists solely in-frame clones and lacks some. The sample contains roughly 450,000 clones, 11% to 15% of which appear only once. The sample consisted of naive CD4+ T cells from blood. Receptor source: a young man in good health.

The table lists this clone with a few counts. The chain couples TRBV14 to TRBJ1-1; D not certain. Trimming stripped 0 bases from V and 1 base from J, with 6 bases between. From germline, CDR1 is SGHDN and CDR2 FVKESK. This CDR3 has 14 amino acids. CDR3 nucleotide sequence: TGTGCCAGCAGCCAAGAGGTCGCGAACACTGAAGCTTTCTTT. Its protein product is CASSQEVANTEAFF.

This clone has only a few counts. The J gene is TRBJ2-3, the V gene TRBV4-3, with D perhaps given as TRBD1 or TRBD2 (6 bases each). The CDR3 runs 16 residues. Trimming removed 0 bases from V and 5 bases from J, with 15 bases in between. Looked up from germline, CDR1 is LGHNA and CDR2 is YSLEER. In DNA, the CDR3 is TGCGCCAGCAGCCAAGATAGGGGGGCTTCCAAAGATACGCAGTATTTT. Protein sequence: CASSQDRGASKDTQYF.

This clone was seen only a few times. In DNA, the CDR3 is TGCAGCGTTAGTCATAGCTCTGGAAACACCATATATTTT. Its protein product is CSVSHSSGNTIYF. The rearrangement uses TRBV29-1 and TRBJ1-3; D uncertain. Trimming left V 5 bases short and J 0 bases short, with 8 bases between. There are 13 residues in the CDR3. From germline, CDR1 is SQVTM and CDR2 ANQGSEA.

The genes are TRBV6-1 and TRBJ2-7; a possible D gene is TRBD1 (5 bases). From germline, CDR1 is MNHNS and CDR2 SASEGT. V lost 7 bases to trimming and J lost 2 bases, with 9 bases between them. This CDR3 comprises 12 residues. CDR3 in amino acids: CASKGPTYEQYF. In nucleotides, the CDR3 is TGTGCCAGCAAGGGGCCAACCTACGAGCAGTACTTC.

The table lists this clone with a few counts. DNA for the CDR3: TGCGCCAGCAGCCAAGAGCCCATGGTTTCACGTGGGGCCAACGTCCTGACTTTC. It translates to CASSQEPMVSRGANVLTF. The rearrangement joins TRBV4-3 to TRBJ2-6, with D hard to call. The CDR3 totals 18 residues. CDR1 LGHNA and CDR2 YSLEER come from the germline V gene. V was cut by 0 bases and J by 3 bases, with 15 bases left in between.

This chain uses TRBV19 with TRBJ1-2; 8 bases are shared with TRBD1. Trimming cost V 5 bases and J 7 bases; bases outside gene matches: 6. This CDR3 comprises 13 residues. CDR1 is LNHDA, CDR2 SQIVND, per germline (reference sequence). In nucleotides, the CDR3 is TGTGCCAGTAGTCAGGACAGGGTGTTTGGCTACACCTTC. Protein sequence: CASSQDRVFGYTF.

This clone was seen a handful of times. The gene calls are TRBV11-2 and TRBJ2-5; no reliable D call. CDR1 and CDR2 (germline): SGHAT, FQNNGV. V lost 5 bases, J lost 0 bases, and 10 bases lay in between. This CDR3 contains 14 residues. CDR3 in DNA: TGTGCCAGCAGCCCCCTCGGACACCAAGAGACCCAGTACTTC. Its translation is CASSPLGHQETQYF.

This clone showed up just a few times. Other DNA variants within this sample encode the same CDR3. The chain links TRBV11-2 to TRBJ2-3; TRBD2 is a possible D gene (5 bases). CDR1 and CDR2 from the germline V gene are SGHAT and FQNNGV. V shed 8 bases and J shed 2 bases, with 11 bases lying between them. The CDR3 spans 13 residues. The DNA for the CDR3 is TGTGCCAGCTCCCGGGGTATCACAGATACGCAGTATTTT. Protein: CASSRGITDTQYF.

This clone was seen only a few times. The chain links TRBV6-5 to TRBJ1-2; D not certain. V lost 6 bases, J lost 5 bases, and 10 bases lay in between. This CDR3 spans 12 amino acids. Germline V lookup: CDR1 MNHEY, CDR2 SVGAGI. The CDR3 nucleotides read TGTGCCAGCAGGGATTTTGGGTATGGCTACACCTTC. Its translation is CASRDFGYGYTF.

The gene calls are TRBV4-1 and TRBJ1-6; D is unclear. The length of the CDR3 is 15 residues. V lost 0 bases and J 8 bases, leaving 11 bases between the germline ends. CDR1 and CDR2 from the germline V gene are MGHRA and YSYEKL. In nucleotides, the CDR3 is TGCGCCAGCAGCCAAGATCGAGCCAGAGATTCACCCCTCCACTTT. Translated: CASSQDRARDSPLHF.

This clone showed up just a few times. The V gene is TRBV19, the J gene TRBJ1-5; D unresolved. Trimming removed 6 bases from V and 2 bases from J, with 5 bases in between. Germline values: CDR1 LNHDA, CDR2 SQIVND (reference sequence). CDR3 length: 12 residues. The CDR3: CASSVGNQPQHF. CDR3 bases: TGTGCCAGTAGCGTGGGCAATCAGCCCCAGCATTTT.

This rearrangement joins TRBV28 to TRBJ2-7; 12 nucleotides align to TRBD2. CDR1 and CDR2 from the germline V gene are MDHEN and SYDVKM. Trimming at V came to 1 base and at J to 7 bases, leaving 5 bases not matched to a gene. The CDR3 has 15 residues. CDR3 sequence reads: CASSLSGLAGGEQYV. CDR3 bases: TGTGCCAGCAGTTTATCGGGACTAGCGGGTGGAGAGCAGTACGTC.

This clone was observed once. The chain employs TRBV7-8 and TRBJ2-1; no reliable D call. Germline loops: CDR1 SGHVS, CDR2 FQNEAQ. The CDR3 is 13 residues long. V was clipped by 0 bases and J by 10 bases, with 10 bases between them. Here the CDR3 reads CASSLALAWEQFF. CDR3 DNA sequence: TGTGCCAGCAGCTTAGCTTTGGCTTGGGAGCAGTTCTTC. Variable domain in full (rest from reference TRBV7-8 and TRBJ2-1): GAGVSQSPRYKVAKRGQDVALRCDPISGHVSLFWYQQALGQGPEFLTYFQNEAQLDKSGLPSDRFFAERPEGSVSTLKIQRTQQEDSAVYLCASSLALAWEQFFGPGTRLTVL.

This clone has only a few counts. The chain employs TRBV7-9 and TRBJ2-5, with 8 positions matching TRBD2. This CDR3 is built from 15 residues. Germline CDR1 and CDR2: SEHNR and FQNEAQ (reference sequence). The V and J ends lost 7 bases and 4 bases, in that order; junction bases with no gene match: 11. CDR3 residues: CASTSAGTRAETQYF. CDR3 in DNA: TGTGCCAGCACCTCCGCCGGGACTAGAGCAGAGACCCAGTACTTC.

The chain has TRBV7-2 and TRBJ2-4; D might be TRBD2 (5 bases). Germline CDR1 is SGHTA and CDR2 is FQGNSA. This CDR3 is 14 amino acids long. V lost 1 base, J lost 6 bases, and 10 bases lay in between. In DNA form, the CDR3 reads TGTGCCAGCAGCTTAGAGCTGGGGAGAAACATTCAGTACTTC. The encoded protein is CASSLELGRNIQYF. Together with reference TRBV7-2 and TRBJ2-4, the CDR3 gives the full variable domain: GAGVSQSPSNKVTEKGKDVELRCDPISGHTALYWYRQSLGQGLEFLIYFQGNSAPDKSGLPSDRFSAERTGGSVSTLTIQRTQQEDSAVYLCASSLELGRNIQYFGAGTRLSVL.

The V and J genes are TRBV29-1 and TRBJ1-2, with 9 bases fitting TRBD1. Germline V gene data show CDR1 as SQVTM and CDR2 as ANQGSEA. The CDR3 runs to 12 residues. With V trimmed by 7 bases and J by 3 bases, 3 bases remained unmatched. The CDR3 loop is CSAGQGYYGYTF. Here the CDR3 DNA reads TGCAGCGCGGGACAGGGTTACTATGGCTACACCTTC.

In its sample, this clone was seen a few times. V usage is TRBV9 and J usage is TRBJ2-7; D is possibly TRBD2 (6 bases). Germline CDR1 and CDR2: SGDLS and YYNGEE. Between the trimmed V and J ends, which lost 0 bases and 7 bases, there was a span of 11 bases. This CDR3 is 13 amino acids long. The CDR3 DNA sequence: TGTGCCAGCAGCGTAGATGGTGGGAGGGAGCAGTACTTC. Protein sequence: CASSVDGGREQYF. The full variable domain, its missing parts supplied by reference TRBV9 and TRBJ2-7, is DSGVTQTPKHLITATGQRVTLRCSPRSGDLSVYWYQQSLDQGLQFLIQYYNGEERAKGNILERFSAQQFPDLHSELNLSSLELGDSALYFCASSVDGGREQYFGPGTRLTVT.

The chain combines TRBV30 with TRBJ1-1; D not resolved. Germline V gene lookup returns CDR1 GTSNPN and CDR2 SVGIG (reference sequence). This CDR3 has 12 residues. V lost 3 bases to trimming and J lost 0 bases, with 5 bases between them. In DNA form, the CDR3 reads TGTGCCTGGAGCAGGATGAACACTGAAGCTTTCTTT. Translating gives CAWSRMNTEAFF.

The CDR3 sequence: CASSPPVTGELFF. The CDR3 DNA sequence: TGTGCCAGCAGCCCCCCCGTCACCGGGGAGCTGTTTTTT. The chain joins TRBV13 to TRBJ2-2; D is ambiguous. The V gene lost 5 bases and the J gene lost 4 bases, with 8 bases spanning the gap. This CDR3 contains 13 residues. From germline, CDR1 is PRHDT and CDR2 FYEKMQ (reference sequence).

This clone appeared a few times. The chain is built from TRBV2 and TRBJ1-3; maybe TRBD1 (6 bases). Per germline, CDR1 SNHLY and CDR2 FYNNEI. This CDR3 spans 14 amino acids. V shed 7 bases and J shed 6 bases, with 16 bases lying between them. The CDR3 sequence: CASTLGQTPNTIYF. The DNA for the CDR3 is TGTGCCAGCACCCTGGGACAAACGCCAAACACCATATATTTT.

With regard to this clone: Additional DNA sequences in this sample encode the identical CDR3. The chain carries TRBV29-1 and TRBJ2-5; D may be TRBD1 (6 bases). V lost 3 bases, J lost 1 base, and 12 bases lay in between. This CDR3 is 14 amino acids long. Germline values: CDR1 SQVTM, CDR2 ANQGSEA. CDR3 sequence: CSVEDSGLQETQYF. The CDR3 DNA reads TGCAGCGTTGAGGACAGTGGTCTCCAAGAGACCCAGTACTTC.

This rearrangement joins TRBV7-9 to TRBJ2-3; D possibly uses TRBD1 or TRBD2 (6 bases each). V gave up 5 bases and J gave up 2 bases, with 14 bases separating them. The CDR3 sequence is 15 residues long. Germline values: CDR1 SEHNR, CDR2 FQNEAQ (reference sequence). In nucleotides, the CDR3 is TGTGCCAGCAGCCTGAAGGGGGGATTCACAGATACGCAGTATTTT. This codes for CASSLKGGFTDTQYF.

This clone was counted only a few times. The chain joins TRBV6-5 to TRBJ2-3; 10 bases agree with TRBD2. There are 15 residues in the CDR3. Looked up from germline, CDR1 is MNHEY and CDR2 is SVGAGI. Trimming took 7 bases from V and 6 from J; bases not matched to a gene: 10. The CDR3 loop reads CASTRAGGPGDTQYF. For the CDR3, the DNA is TGTGCCAGCACTCGAGCGGGAGGGCCAGGGGATACGCAGTATTTT.

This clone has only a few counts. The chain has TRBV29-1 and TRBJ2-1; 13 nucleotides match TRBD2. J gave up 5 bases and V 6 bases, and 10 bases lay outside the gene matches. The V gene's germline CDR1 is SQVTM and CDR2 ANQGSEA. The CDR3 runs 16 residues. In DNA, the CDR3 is TGCAGCGTCCCGTCGACTAGCGGGAGGCCAAACAATGAGCAGTTCTTC. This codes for CSVPSTSGRPNNEQFF.

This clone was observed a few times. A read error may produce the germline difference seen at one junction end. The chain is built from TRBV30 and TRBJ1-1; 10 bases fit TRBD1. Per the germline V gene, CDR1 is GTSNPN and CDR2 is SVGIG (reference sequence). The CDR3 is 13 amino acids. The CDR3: CSWSSDRGTEAFF. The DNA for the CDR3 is TGTTCCTGGAGTTCGGACAGGGGGACTGAAGCTTTCTTT. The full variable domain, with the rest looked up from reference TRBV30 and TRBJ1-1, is SQTIHQWPATLVQPVGSPLSLECTVEGTSNPNLYWYRQAAGRGLQLLFYSVGIGQISSEVPQNLSASRPQDRQFILSSKKLLLSDSGFYLCSWSSDRGTEAFFGQGTRLTVV.

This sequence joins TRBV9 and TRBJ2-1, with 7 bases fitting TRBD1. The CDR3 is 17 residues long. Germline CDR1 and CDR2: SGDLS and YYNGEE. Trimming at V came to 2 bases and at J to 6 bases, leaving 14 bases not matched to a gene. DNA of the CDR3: TGTGCCAGCAGCGTCTTGGGCGTGGGGTACAGGGGCAATGAGCAGTTCTTC. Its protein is CASSVLGVGYRGNEQFF.

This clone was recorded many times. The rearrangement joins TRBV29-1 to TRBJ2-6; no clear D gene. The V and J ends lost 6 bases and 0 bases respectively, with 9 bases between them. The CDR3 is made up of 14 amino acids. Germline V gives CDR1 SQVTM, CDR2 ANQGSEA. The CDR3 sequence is CSVRTDSGANVLTF. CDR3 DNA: TGCAGCGTAAGAACTGACTCTGGGGCCAACGTCCTGACTTTC.